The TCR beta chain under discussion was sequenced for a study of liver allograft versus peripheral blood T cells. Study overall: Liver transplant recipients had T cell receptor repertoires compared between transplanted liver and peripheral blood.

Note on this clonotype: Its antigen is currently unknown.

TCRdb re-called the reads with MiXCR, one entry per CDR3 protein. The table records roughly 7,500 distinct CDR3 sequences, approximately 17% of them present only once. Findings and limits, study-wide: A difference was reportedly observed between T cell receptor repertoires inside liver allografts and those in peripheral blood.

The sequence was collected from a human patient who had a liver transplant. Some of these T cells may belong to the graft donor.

CDR3 loop: CASSPGTGYNEQYF. Here the CDR3 DNA reads TGTGCCAGCAGTCCCGGGACAGGGTATAACGAGCAGTACTTC. The V and J genes are TRBV12-3 or TRBV12-4 and TRBJ2-7; the match to TRBD1 covers 9 bases. The CDR3 loop spans 14 amino acids. Trimming cost V 5 bases and J 5 bases; bases outside gene matches: 7.